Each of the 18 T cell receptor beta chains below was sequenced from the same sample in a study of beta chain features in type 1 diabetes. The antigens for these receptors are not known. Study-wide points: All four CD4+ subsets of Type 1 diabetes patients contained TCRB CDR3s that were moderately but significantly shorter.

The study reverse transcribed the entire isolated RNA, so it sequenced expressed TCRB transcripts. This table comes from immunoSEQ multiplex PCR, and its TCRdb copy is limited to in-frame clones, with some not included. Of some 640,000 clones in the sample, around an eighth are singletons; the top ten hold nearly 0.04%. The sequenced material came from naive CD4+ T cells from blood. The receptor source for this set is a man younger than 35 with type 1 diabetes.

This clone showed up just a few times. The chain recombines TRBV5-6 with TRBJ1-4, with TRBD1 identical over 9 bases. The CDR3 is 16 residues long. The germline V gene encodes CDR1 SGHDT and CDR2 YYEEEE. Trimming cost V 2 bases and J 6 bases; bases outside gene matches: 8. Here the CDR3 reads CASSFKSDRGDEKLFF. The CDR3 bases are TGTGCCAGCAGCTTCAAATCGGACAGGGGAGATGAAAAACTGTTTTTT.

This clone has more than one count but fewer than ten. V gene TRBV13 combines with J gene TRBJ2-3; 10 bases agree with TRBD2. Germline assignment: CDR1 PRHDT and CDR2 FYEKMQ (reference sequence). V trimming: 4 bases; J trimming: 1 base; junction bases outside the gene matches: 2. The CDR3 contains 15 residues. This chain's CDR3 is CASSYGLAGTDTQYF. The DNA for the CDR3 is TGTGCCAGCAGCTACGGACTAGCGGGCACAGATACGCAGTATTTT.

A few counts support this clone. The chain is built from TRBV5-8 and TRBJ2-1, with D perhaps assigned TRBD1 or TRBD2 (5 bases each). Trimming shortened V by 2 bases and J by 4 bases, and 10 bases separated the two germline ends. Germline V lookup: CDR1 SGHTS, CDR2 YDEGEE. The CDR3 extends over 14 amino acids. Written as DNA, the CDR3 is TGTGCCAGCAGCTTCCGGGACGGTTACAATGAGCAGTTCTTC. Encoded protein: CASSFRDGYNEQFF.

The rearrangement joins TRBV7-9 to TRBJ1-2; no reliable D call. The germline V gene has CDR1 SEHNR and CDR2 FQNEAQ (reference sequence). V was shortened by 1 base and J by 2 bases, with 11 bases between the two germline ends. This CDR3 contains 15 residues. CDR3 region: CASSLDRGQNYGYTF. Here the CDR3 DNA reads TGTGCCAGCAGCTTAGATCGGGGTCAAAACTATGGCTACACCTTC.

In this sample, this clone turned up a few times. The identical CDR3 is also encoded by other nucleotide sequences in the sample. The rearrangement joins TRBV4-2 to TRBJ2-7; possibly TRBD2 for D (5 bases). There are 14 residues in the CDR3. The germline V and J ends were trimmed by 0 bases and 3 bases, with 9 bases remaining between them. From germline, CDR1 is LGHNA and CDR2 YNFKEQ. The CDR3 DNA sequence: TGTGCCAGCAGCCAAGATCGAACTAGCTACGAGCAGTACTTC. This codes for CASSQDRTSYEQYF.

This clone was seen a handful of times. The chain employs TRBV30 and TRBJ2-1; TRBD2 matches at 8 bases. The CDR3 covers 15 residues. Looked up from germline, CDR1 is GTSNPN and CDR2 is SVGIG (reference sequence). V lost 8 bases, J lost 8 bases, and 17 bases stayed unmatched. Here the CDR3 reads CALQGGSSGKHEQFF. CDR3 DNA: TGTGCCCTACAAGGAGGGAGTAGCGGGAAACATGAGCAGTTCTTC.

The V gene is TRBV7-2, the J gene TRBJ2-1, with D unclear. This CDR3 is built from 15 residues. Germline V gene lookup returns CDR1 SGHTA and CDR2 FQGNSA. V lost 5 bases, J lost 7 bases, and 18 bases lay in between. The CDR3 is CASSRLTRSSNEQFF. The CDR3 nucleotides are TGTGCCAGCAGCCGCCTGACACGGTCAAGTAATGAGCAGTTCTTC.

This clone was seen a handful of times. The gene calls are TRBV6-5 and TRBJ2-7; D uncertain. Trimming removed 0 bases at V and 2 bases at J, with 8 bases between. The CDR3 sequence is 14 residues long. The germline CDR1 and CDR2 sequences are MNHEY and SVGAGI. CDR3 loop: CASSYSVRTYEQYF. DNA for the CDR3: TGTGCCAGCAGTTACTCTGTTAGGACCTACGAGCAGTACTTC.

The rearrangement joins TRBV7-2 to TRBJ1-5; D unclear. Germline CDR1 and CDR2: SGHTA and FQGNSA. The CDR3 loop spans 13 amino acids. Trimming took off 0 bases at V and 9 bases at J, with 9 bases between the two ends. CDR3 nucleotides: TGTGCCAGCAGCTTAGCGTCGAGGTCGCCCCAGCATTTT. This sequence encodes CASSLASRSPQHF.

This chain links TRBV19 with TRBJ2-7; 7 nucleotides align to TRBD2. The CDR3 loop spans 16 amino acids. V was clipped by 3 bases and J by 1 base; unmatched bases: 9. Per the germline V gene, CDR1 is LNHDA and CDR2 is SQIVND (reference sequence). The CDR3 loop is CASSITAGRDSYEQYF. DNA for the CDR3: TGTGCCAGTAGTATCACAGCGGGACGGGATTCCTACGAGCAGTACTTC.

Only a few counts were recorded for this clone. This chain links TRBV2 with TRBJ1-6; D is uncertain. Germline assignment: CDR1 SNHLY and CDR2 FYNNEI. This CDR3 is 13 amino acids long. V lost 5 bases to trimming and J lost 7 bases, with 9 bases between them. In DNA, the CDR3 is TGTGCCAGCAGTTTGGACGGAAATTCACCCCTCCACTTT. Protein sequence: CASSLDGNSPLHF. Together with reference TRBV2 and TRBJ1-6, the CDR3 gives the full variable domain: EPEVTQTPSHQVTQMGQEVILRCVPISNHLYFYWYRQILGQKVEFLVSFYNNEISEKSEIFDDQFSVERPDGSNFTLKIRSTKLEDSAMYFCASSLDGNSPLHFGNGTRLTVT.

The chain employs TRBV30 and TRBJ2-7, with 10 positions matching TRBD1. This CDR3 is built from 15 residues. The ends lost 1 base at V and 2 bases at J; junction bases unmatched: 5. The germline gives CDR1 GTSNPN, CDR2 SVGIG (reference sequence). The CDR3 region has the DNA TGTGCCTGGAGTGGAGGGACAGGGGCGGCCTACGAGCAGTACTTC. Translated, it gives CAWSGGTGAAYEQYF.

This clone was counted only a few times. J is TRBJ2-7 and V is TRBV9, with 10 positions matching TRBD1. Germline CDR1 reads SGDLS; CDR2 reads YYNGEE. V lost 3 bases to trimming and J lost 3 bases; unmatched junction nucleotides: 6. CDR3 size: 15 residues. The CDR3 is CASSAGQGGYYEQYF. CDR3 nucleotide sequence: TGTGCCAGCAGCGCCGGACAGGGGGGATACTACGAGCAGTACTTC.

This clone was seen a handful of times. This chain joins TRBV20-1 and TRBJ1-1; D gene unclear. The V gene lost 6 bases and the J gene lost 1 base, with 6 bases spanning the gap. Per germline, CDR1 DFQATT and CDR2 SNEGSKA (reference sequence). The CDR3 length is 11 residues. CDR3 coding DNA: TGCAGTGCGGCGGGGAACACTGAAGCTTTCTTT. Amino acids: CSAAGNTEAFF.

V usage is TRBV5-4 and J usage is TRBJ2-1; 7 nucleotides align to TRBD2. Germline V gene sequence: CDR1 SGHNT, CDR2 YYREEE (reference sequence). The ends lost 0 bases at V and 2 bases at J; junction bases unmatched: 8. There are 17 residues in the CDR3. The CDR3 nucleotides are TGTGCCAGCAGCTTGGGGGCTACTAGCGCCGCCTACAATGAGCAGTTCTTC. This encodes CASSLGATSAAYNEQFF.

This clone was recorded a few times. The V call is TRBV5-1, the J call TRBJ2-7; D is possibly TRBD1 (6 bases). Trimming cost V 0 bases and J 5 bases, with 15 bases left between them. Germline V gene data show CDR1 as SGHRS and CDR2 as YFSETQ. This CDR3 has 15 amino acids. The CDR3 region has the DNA TGCGCCAGCAGCTTGGATTTGGTCAGGGGCCACGAGCAGTACTTC. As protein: CASSLDLVRGHEQYF. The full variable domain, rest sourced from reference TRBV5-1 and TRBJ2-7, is KAGVTQTPRYLIKTRGQQVTLSCSPISGHRSVSWYQQTPGQGLQFLFEYFSETQRNKGNFPGRFSGRQFSNSRSEMNVSTLELGDSALYLCASSLDLVRGHEQYFGPGTRLTVT.

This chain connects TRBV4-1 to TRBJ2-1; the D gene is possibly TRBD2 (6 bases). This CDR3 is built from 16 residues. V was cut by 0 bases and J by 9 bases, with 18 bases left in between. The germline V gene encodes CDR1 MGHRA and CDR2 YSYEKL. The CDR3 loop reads CASSQDSVLLAPEQFF. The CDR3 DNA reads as TGCGCCAGCAGCCAAGATTCGGTTTTACTAGCACCTGAGCAGTTCTTC.

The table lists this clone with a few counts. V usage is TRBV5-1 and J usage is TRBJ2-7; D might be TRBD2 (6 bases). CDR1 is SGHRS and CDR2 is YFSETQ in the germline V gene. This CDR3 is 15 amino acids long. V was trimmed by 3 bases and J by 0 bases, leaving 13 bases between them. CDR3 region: CASSWGTADSYEQYF. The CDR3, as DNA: TGCGCCAGCAGCTGGGGGACTGCCGACTCCTACGAGCAGTACTTC.